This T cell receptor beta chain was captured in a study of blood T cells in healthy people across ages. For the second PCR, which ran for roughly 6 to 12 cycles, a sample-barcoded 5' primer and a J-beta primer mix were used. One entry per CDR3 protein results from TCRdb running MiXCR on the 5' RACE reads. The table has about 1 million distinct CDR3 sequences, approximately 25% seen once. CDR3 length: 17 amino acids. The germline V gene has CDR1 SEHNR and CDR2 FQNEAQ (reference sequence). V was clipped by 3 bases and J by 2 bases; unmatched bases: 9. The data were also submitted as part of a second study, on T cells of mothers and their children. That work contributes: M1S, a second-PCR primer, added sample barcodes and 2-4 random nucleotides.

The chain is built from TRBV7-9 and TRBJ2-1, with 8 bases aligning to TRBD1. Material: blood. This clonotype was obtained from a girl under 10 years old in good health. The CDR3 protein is CASSFSRQGNPYNEQFF. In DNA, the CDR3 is TGTGCCAGCAGCTTTTCTCGACAGGGGAATCCCTACAATGAGCAGTTCTTC.